This passage covers 13 T cell receptor beta chains from one sample sequenced in a study of graft-versus-host responses after intestinal transplantation. Using immunoSEQ multiplex PCR, the repertoire was profiled, and TCRdb retains in-frame clones only, with some absent. The sample includes approximately 77,000 clones, roughly 90% of them seen just once. Specimen: PBMCs, collected 98 days after intestinal transplantation. The receptors shown here come from a human patient who received an intestinal transplant, so some T cells may come from the graft donor.

For the CDR3, the DNA is TGTGCCATCCAACAGTCTCGTGAGGGCTACACCTTC. This sequence encodes CAIQQSREGYTF. This rearrangement joins TRBV10-3 to TRBJ1-2; D not certain. Trimming stripped 8 bases from V and 8 bases from J, with 15 bases between. CDR1 and CDR2 from the germline V gene are ENHRY and SYGVKD. The CDR3 consists of 12 residues.

A single count supports this clone. The chain employs TRBV4-1 and TRBJ2-3; 7 positions match TRBD1. Germline V gene lookup returns CDR1 MGHRA and CDR2 YSYEKL. CDR3 size: 16 residues. Losses at the gene ends were 1 base for V and 3 bases for J; bases not matched to a gene: 7. CDR3 sequence reads: CASSQVARGRTDTQYF. CDR3 coding DNA: TGCGCCAGCAGCCAAGTAGCCAGGGGGAGAACAGATACGCAGTATTTT.

The chain is built from TRBV11-2 and TRBJ1-6; D may be TRBD1 (5 bases). The germline gives CDR1 SGHAT, CDR2 FQNNGV. V was trimmed by 1 base and J by 10 bases, leaving 17 bases between them. The CDR3 is made up of 16 amino acids. CDR3 loop: CASSLAGPSIRSPLHF. Written as DNA, the CDR3 is TGTGCCAGCAGCTTAGCGGGACCGAGCATTAGGTCACCCCTCCACTTT.

This chain links TRBV5-6 with TRBJ2-1; D possibly corresponds to TRBD1 (6 bases). The CDR3 contains 16 residues. From germline, CDR1 is SGHDT and CDR2 YYEEEE. With 3 bases removed from V and 0 bases from J, the gap between germline ends came to 13 bases. The DNA for the CDR3 is TGTGCCAGCAGCTCGGGAATACAGGGCTCCTACAATGAGCAGTTCTTC. Residues: CASSSGIQGSYNEQFF.

This clone appeared a single time. The chain combines TRBV19 with TRBJ1-3, with TRBD1 matching 8 bases. Germline assignment: CDR1 LNHDA and CDR2 SQIVND (reference sequence). Losses at the gene ends were 4 bases for V and 4 bases for J; bases not matched to a gene: 6. The CDR3 length is 15 residues. The CDR3, as DNA: TGTGCCAGTAGTAACGACAGGGGAAGGGGAAACACCATATATTTT. Residues: CASSNDRGRGNTIYF.

This clone is a singleton in its sample. This sequence joins TRBV6-5 and TRBJ2-7; D not resolved. There are 12 residues in the CDR3. Per germline, CDR1 MNHEY and CDR2 SVGAGI. With 6 bases removed from V and 1 base from J, the gap between germline ends came to 7 bases. This chain's CDR3 is CASRGISYEQYF. The CDR3 nucleotides read TGTGCCAGCAGGGGAATTTCCTACGAGCAGTACTTC.

The rearrangement joins TRBV6-1 to TRBJ2-5, with 12 bases that match TRBD2. The CDR3 is 15 amino acids. In germline, CDR1 is MNHNS, CDR2 SASEGT. Trimming cost V 2 bases and J 4 bases; bases outside gene matches: 2. The CDR3 loop is CASSELAGGPETQYF. CDR3 sequence (DNA): TGTGCCAGCAGTGAACTAGCGGGGGGGCCAGAGACCCAGTACTTC.

The rearrangement uses TRBV2 and TRBJ2-7, with D perhaps matching TRBD1 or TRBD2 (5 bases each). The V end was cut by 7 bases, the J end by 4 bases, with 23 bases between. In germline, CDR1 is SNHLY, CDR2 FYNNEI. There are 16 residues in the CDR3. The CDR3 DNA reads as TGTGCCAGCAAGAGGGGACCCCACTCCGGTTCTTACGAGCAGTACTTC. Translating it yields CASKRGPHSGSYEQYF.

The rearrangement uses TRBV6-1 and TRBJ1-3, with TRBD1 matching over 8 bases. The CDR3 has 16 amino acids. Trimming took 3 bases from V and 0 from J; bases not matched to a gene: 4. Germline lookup yields CDR1 MNHNS and CDR2 SASEGT. The CDR3 loop is CASSEAGGYSGNTIYF. The CDR3 nucleotides read TGTGCCAGCAGTGAGGCAGGGGGCTACTCTGGAAACACCATATATTTT.

The gene calls are TRBV30 and TRBJ1-2; tentative D call: TRBD1 (6 bases). Trimming cost V 0 bases and J 2 bases, with 16 bases left between them. There are 16 residues in the CDR3. The V gene's germline CDR1 is GTSNPN and CDR2 SVGIG (reference sequence). The CDR3 protein is CAWSVLEQGVNYGYTF. Written as DNA, the CDR3 is TGTGCCTGGAGTGTACTAGAACAGGGCGTAAACTATGGCTACACCTTC.

The V gene is TRBV5-1, the J gene TRBJ2-3; D gene uncertain. V shed 4 bases and J shed 0 bases, with 12 bases lying between them. The germline V gene encodes CDR1 SGHRS and CDR2 YFSETQ. The CDR3 runs 15 residues. The CDR3 loop is CASSDGTASTDTQYF. CDR3 DNA sequence: TGCGCCAGCAGCGACGGAACAGCTAGCACAGATACGCAGTATTTT.

The chain carries TRBV27 and TRBJ2-7, with 12 bases aligning to TRBD2. CDR1 is MNHEY, CDR2 SMNVEV, per germline (reference sequence). The CDR3 sequence is 16 residues long. Trimming removed 0 bases from V and 2 bases from J; junction bases left unmatched: 2. The CDR3 DNA reads as TGTGCCAGCAGTTTATCAGCTAGCGGGGGGGCCTACGAGCAGTACTTC. As protein: CASSLSASGGAYEQYF.

The CDR3 nucleotides are TGCGCCAGCAGCTTGAACACTGAAGCTTTCTTT. Translating gives CASSLNTEAFF. The J gene is TRBJ1-1, the V gene TRBV4-1; D uncertain. V was trimmed by 5 bases and J by 0 bases, leaving 1 base between them. This CDR3 comprises 11 residues. Germline CDR1 MGHRA, CDR2 YSYEKL.